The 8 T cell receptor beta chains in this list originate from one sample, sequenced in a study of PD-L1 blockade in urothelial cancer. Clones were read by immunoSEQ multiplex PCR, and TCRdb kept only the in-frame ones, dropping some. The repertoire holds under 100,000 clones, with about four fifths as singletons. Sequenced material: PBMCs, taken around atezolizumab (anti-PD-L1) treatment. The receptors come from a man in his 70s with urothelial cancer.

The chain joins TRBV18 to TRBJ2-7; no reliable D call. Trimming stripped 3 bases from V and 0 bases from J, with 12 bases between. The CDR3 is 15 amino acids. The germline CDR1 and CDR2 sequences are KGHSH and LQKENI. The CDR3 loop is CASSPSTSGSYEQYF. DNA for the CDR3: TGTGCCAGCTCACCGTCGACAAGTGGCTCCTACGAGCAGTACTTC.

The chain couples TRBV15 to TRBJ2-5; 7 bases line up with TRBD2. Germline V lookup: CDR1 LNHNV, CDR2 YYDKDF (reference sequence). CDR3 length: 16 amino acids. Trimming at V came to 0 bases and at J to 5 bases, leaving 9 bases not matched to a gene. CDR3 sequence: CATSRDFGGGGETQYF. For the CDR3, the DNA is TGTGCCACCAGCAGAGATTTTGGCGGGGGAGGGGAGACCCAGTACTTC.

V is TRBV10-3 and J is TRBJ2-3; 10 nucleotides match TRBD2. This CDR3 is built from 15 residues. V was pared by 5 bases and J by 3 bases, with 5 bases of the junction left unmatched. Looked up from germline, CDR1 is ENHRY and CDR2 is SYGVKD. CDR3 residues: CAISPSGGDTDTQYF. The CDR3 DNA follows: TGTGCCATCAGTCCCAGCGGGGGGGATACAGATACGCAGTATTTT.

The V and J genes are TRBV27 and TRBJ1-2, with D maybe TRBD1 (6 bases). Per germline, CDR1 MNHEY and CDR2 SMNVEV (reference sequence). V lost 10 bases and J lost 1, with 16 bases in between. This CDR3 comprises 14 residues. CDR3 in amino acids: CATSPTGNNYGYTF. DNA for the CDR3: TGTGCCACTTCCCCCACAGGGAATAACTATGGCTACACCTTC.

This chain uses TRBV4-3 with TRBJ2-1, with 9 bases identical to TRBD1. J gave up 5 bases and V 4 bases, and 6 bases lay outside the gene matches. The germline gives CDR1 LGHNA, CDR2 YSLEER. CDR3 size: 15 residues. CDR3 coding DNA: TGCGCCAGCAGCCTGGGACAGGGTGGTCACAATGAGCAGTTCTTC. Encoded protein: CASSLGQGGHNEQFF.

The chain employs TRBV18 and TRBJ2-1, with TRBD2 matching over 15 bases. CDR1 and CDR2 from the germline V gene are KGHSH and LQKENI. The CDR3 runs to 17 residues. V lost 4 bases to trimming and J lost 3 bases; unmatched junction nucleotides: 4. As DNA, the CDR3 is TGTGCCAGCTCACTAGGGACTAGCGGGGGGAACTACAATGAGCAGTTCTTC. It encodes CASSLGTSGGNYNEQFF.

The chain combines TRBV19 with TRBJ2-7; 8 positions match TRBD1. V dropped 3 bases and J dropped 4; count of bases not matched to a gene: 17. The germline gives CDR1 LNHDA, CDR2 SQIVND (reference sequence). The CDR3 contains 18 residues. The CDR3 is CASSIAHPSGTGPYEQYF. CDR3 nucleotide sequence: TGTGCCAGTAGTATCGCCCATCCCTCAGGGACAGGACCTTACGAGCAGTACTTC.

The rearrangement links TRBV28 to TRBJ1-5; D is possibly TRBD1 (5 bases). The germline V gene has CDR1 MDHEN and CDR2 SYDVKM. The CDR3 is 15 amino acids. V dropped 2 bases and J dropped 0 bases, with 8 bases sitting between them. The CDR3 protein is CASSLGGLSNQPQHF. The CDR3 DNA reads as TGTGCCAGCAGTTTAGGGGGACTTAGCAATCAGCCCCAGCATTTT.